A single sample is the source of the 27 T cell receptor beta chains below, sequenced in a study of blood T cell repertoires in COVID-19. Produced via immunoSEQ multiplex PCR; TCRdb's table is partial and in-frame only. The sample includes over 40,000 clones, 80% to 90% seen only once; the top ten take roughly 2.7%. The sample consisted of peripheral blood. These receptors all come from an elderly man with acute or convalescent COVID-19.

J is TRBJ1-4 and V is TRBV6-5, with D unresolved. The ends were cut back, 8 bases at V and 8 bases at J, with 6 bases in the middle. CDR1 and CDR2 from the germline V gene are MNHEY and SVGAGI. The CDR3 length is 10 residues. CDR3 in DNA: TGTGCCAGCGCTCGGGAAAAACTGTTTTTT. Translating gives CASAREKLFF.

The chain has TRBV9 and TRBJ1-6, with 7 bases fitting TRBD1. The CDR3 spans 16 residues. CDR1 is SGDLS and CDR2 is YYNGEE in the germline V gene. The trim removed 6 bases at V and 5 bases at J, leaving 11 bases unmatched. CDR3 nucleotide sequence: TGTGCCAGCAACCGGGACAGTTACCCCAATAATTCACCCCTCCACTTT. It translates to CASNRDSYPNNSPLHF.

V is TRBV18 and J is TRBJ1-4; a weak D match, TRBD1 (6 bases). V was trimmed by 3 bases and J by 8 bases, leaving 13 bases between them. Germline CDR1 is KGHSH and CDR2 is LQKENI. This CDR3 has 14 amino acids. The CDR3 region is CASSPDRLGEKLFF. The CDR3 DNA follows: TGTGCCAGCTCACCCGACAGGCTAGGGGAAAAACTGTTTTTT.

This clone was seen more than once but under ten times. In the same sample, other DNA sequences code for this CDR3. J is TRBJ2-5 and V is TRBV9, with TRBD2 matching over 8 bases. J was trimmed by 2 bases and V by 5 bases; bases with no gene match: 8. The V gene's germline CDR1 is SGDLS and CDR2 YYNGEE. This CDR3 has 15 amino acids. CDR3 DNA: TGTGCCAGCAGTTTTCAGACTAGCGCACAAGAGACCCAGTACTTC. It is translated as CASSFQTSAQETQYF.

This chain connects TRBV7-9 to TRBJ2-7; 9 bases map to TRBD1. Germline CDR1 and CDR2: SEHNR and FQNEAQ (reference sequence). The V gene end was trimmed by 5 bases and the J gene end by 2 bases; junction bases not matched to a gene: 7. The CDR3 loop spans 15 amino acids. The CDR3 is CASSPGQGITYEQYF. CDR3 DNA sequence: TGTGCCAGCAGCCCGGGACAGGGAATAACCTACGAGCAGTACTTC.

This clone has more than one count but fewer than ten. The J gene is TRBJ1-5, the V gene TRBV9; 10 bases agree with TRBD1. CDR3 length: 15 amino acids. The V segment lost 2 bases and the J segment 6 bases; nucleotides outside the gene matches: 5. From germline, CDR1 is SGDLS and CDR2 YYNGEE. The CDR3 loop reads CASSVTGQGGQPQHF. The CDR3 DNA reads as TGTGCCAGCAGCGTTACTGGACAGGGGGGTCAGCCCCAGCATTTT. Full variable domain (outside the CDR3, taken from reference TRBV9 and TRBJ1-5): DSGVTQTPKHLITATGQRVTLRCSPRSGDLSVYWYQQSLDQGLQFLIQYYNGEERAKGNILERFSAQQFPDLHSELNLSSLELGDSALYFCASSVTGQGGQPQHFGDGTRLSIL.

V usage is TRBV3-1 (or the pseudogene TRBV3-2) and J usage is TRBJ2-1; no reliable D call. In germline, CDR1 is LGHDT, CDR2 YNNKEL (reference sequence). Trimming shortened V by 6 bases and J by 0 bases, and 12 bases separated the two germline ends. The CDR3 is 15 residues long. CDR3: CASSLSFSSYNEQFF. Here the CDR3 DNA reads TGTGCCAGCAGTCTTAGTTTTAGCTCCTACAATGAGCAGTTCTTC.

This chain links TRBV7-9 with TRBJ1-2; D is unclear. This CDR3 has 15 amino acids. The germline CDR1 and CDR2 sequences are SEHNR and FQNEAQ (reference sequence). Trimming took off 0 bases at V and 4 bases at J, with 12 bases between the two ends. The CDR3 here is CASSLASLGSYGYTF. In DNA form, the CDR3 reads TGTGCCAGCAGCTTAGCGTCCCTTGGGAGCTATGGCTACACCTTC.

The V call is TRBV18, the J call TRBJ1-1; 7 bases agree with TRBD1. This CDR3 spans 16 amino acids. Losses at the gene ends were 3 bases for V and 0 bases for J; bases not matched to a gene: 7. Germline V gene data show CDR1 as KGHSH and CDR2 as LQKENI. CDR3 coding DNA: TGTGCCAGCTCACCGGGACAGAGCCTCGTGAACACTGAAGCTTTCTTT. Amino acids: CASSPGQSLVNTEAFF. The variable domain in full, completed from reference TRBV18 and TRBJ1-1, reads NAGVMQNPRHLVRRRGQEARLRCSPMKGHSHVYWYRQLPEEGLKFMVYLQKENIIDESGMPKERFSAEFPKEGPSILRIQQVVRGDSAAYFCASSPGQSLVNTEAFFGQGTRLTVV.

In DNA, the CDR3 is TGTGCCAGCTCACAGGAGGGGGCTTATCCTAACTATGGCTACACCTTC. It yields the protein CASSQEGAYPNYGYTF. This chain joins TRBV18 and TRBJ1-2; 7 bases agree with TRBD1. V lost 4 bases, J lost 0 bases, and 8 bases stayed unmatched. The germline V gene encodes CDR1 KGHSH and CDR2 LQKENI. This CDR3 spans 16 amino acids.

The CDR3 DNA is TGCGCCAGCAGTGAGTCTTCTAGCGGGAGGGAGACCCAGTACTTC. Translated, it gives CASSESSSGRETQYF. This chain connects TRBV10-2 to TRBJ2-5, with 11 bases fitting TRBD2. Germline trimming cut 0 bases from V and 5 bases from J; bases unmatched to any gene: 2. The CDR3 length is 15 residues. Germline-derived CDR1 and CDR2 are WSHSY and SAAADI.

The chain uses TRBV27 and TRBJ1-2; no definite D call. Germline CDR1 and CDR2: MNHEY and SMNVEV (reference sequence). This CDR3 is built from 15 residues. Trimming removed 5 bases at V and 0 bases at J, with 13 bases between. CDR3 DNA sequence: TGTGCCAGCAGTGCTCGGGCGGGGACTAACTATGGCTACACCTTC. It specifies CASSARAGTNYGYTF.

This clone has more than one count but fewer than ten. The genes are TRBV4-1 and TRBJ1-2; a possible D gene is TRBD1 (6 bases). This CDR3 is 13 amino acids long. The germline CDR1 and CDR2 sequences are MGHRA and YSYEKL. V lost 2 bases, J lost 3 bases, and 7 bases lay in between. In DNA, the CDR3 is TGCGCCAGCAGCCAACCAGGGGACTATGGCTACACCTTC. This sequence encodes CASSQPGDYGYTF.

In its sample, this clone was seen once. This sequence joins TRBV19 and TRBJ1-2; TRBD1 agrees at 8 bases. The CDR3 spans 13 residues. V was clipped by 3 bases and J by 6 bases; unmatched bases: 3. CDR1 LNHDA and CDR2 SQIVND come from the germline V gene (reference sequence). CDR3 nucleotide sequence: TGTGCCAGTAGTATCCAGGGGGCCCATGGCTACACCTTC. It specifies CASSIQGAHGYTF.

The rearrangement uses TRBV6-2 or TRBV6-3 and TRBJ1-2; D unresolved. Trimming took off 4 bases at V and 5 bases at J, with 11 bases between the two ends. CDR3 length: 13 amino acids. Germline V gene lookup returns CDR1 MNHEY and CDR2 SVGEGT. CDR3 amino acids: CASSSLRKYGYTF. The CDR3 DNA reads TGTGCCAGCAGTTCCCTGAGGAAATATGGCTACACCTTC.

The chain uses TRBV6-1 and TRBJ1-4; TRBD1 is a possible D gene (6 bases). This CDR3 contains 17 residues. Germline values: CDR1 MNHNS, CDR2 SASEGT. V was trimmed by 2 bases and J by 5 bases, leaving 18 bases between them. The CDR3 spells CASSEIRGGGTNEKLFF. The CDR3 bases are TGTGCCAGCAGTGAAATTAGGGGGGGCGGCACAAATGAAAAACTGTTTTTT.

As DNA, the CDR3 is TGCGCCAGCAGCGACAGGCAATTCACAGATACGCAGTATTTT. Translating it yields CASSDRQFTDTQYF. This chain links TRBV5-1 with TRBJ2-3; TRBD1 is a possible D gene (6 bases). V lost 4 bases and J 2 bases, leaving 11 bases between the germline ends. The CDR3 covers 14 residues. CDR1 SGHRS and CDR2 YFSETQ come from the germline V gene.

The J gene is TRBJ1-6, the V gene TRBV7-8; TRBD1 aligns across 8 bases. Trimming cost V 1 base and J 7 bases; bases outside gene matches: 9. In germline, CDR1 is SGHVS, CDR2 FQNEAQ. This CDR3 contains 17 residues. The CDR3 DNA reads TGTGCCAGCAGCTTAGGAGTCGGGACAGGTCTGAATTCACCCCTCCACTTT. As protein: CASSLGVGTGLNSPLHF.

The chain is built from TRBV7-3 and TRBJ2-1; TRBD2 matches 12 bases. The CDR3 loop spans 15 amino acids. V dropped 5 bases and J dropped 7; count of bases not matched to a gene: 6. Germline V gene lookup returns CDR1 SGHTA and CDR2 FQGTGA. CDR3 bases: TGTGCCAGCAGCCCTAGCGGGGGGGCAATAAATGAGCAGTTCTTC. Residues: CASSPSGGAINEQFF.

The genes are TRBV11-2 and TRBJ1-5; D not certain. The V gene's germline CDR1 is SGHAT and CDR2 FQNNGV. The CDR3 contains 13 residues. Trimming cost V 3 bases and J 5 bases, with 8 bases left between them. The CDR3 reads CASSLGPDQPQHF. The CDR3 nucleotides are TGTGCCAGCAGCTTGGGCCCTGATCAGCCCCAGCATTTT.

This clone was counted between two and nine times. The CDR3 sequence is CASSFSDRGLVGYTF. The CDR3 nucleotides read TGTGCCAGCAGCTTTTCGGACAGGGGTTTGGTAGGCTACACCTTC. The chain is built from TRBV11-3 and TRBJ1-2; TRBD1 aligns across 9 bases. The germline V gene has CDR1 SGHNT and CDR2 YENEEA. This CDR3 contains 15 residues. V lost 3 bases and J lost 8; bases outside the gene matches: 10. The full variable domain, rest sourced from reference TRBV11-3 and TRBJ1-2, is EAGVVQSPRYKIIEKKQPVAFWCNPISGHNTLYWYLQNLGQGPELLIRYENEEAVDDSQLPKDRFSAERLKGVDSTLKIQPAELGDSAVYLCASSFSDRGLVGYTFGSGTRLTVV.

The rearrangement links TRBV29-1 to TRBJ1-1, with D hard to call. From germline, CDR1 is SQVTM and CDR2 ANQGSEA. CDR3 length equals 14 residues. V shed 4 bases and J shed 1 base, with 13 bases lying between them. The chain's CDR3 is CSVVREATNTEAFF. CDR3 bases: TGCAGCGTTGTACGGGAGGCGACGAACACTGAAGCTTTCTTT.

The rearrangement joins TRBV12-5 to TRBJ1-2, with D possibly being TRBD1 (6 bases). V was shortened by 2 bases and J by 6 bases, with 25 bases between the two germline ends. CDR3 length: 18 residues. The germline V gene has CDR1 LGHNT and CDR2 FRNRAP. The CDR3 DNA sequence: TGTGCTAGTGGTTTGAGGGTTCCCCTTGTGGGGACACGGCATGGCTACACCTTC. This sequence encodes CASGLRVPLVGTRHGYTF.

This clone appeared a few times. The rearrangement joins TRBV7-6 to TRBJ2-7; the D gene is possibly TRBD1 (8 bases). Per germline, CDR1 SGHVS and CDR2 FNYEAQ. Trimming took off 4 bases at V and 1 base at J, with 11 bases between the two ends. CDR3 length: 14 residues. The CDR3 sequence: CASSSQGGSYEQYF. In DNA form, the CDR3 reads TGTGCCAGCAGCTCACAGGGGGGGTCCTACGAGCAGTACTTC.

V is TRBV18 and J is TRBJ2-3; D possibly corresponds to TRBD1 (6 bases). CDR3 length: 15 residues. Germline CDR1 reads KGHSH; CDR2 reads LQKENI. The ends were cut back, 3 bases at V and 0 bases at J, with 10 bases in the middle. CDR3 in amino acids: CASSPSDRSTDTQYF. CDR3 nucleotides: TGTGCCAGCTCACCGTCCGACAGGAGCACAGATACGCAGTATTTT. Full variable domain (missing parts from reference TRBV18 and TRBJ2-3): NAGVMQNPRHLVRRRGQEARLRCSPMKGHSHVYWYRQLPEEGLKFMVYLQKENIIDESGMPKERFSAEFPKEGPSILRIQQVVRGDSAAYFCASSPSDRSTDTQYFGPGTRLTVL.

This chain links TRBV2 with TRBJ1-5; 7 bases map to TRBD1. Germline values: CDR1 SNHLY, CDR2 FYNNEI. With V trimmed by 6 bases and J by 6 bases, 11 bases remained unmatched. This CDR3 comprises 15 residues. CDR3 DNA sequence: TGTGCCAGCAGGGGGGGCCTAGGGGGCGGTCAGCCCCAGCATTTT. As protein: CASRGGLGGGQPQHF.

The rearrangement links TRBV2 to TRBJ1-6; D may be TRBD1 (6 bases). This CDR3 is 13 amino acids long. V lost 8 bases and J lost 7, with 12 bases in between. CDR1 SNHLY and CDR2 FYNNEI come from the germline V gene. CDR3 DNA: TGTGCCAGCGGGACAACCCTGAATTCACCCCTCCACTTT. This gives the protein CASGTTLNSPLHF.